This T cell receptor beta chain was captured by sequencing in a study of cytomegalovirus exposure and HLA in healthy donors. With 60 Vbeta and 13 Jbeta primers, the PCR was carried out. Produced via immunoSEQ multiplex PCR; TCRdb's table is partial and in-frame only. Here the sample spans roughly 140,000 clones, roughly 79% being singletons. Note on this clone: What it binds is unknown. At one end the junction does not follow the germline gene, possibly because of a read error.

CDR1 is SEHNR and CDR2 is FQNEAQ in the germline V gene (reference sequence). The CDR3 is 11 amino acids. Study-level points and caveats: Overall, about 160 TCR beta chains were annotated as cytomegalovirus-associated. One variant, a missense change in DCLRE1C, was linked in a later analysis to TCR beta V- and J-gene trimming.

Unrecorded immune exposure was likely among donors, who were nominally healthy when sampled. Sequenced: PBMCs. The chain combines TRBV7-9 with TRBJ1-1; no clear D. This TCR derives from a male donor in good health and CMV-seronegative. The chain's CDR3 is CSSTSGYEAFF. CDR3 in DNA: TGTTCCAGCACCTCGGGGTATGAAGCTTTCTTT.